Below, 13 T cell receptor beta chains from the same sample are listed, as sequenced in a study of shared clonotypes between healthy human individuals. Naive CD8 cells lacked CD45RO and underwent positive selection for CCR7, leaving out terminally differentiated effector memory CD45RA+ cells. Using immunoSEQ multiplex PCR, the repertoire was profiled, and TCRdb retains in-frame clones only, with some absent. The table has over 2 million clones, 85% to 95% seen once; the top ten hold about 1.1%. The sequenced sample was naive CD8+ T cells sorted from blood. The receptors come from a man aged 18 to 35 in good health.

The DNA for the CDR3 is TGTGCCAGCAGTTATCTGGGCGGGGGGGCTTTAGATACGCAGTATTTT. It encodes CASSYLGGGALDTQYF. V usage is TRBV6-5 and J usage is TRBJ2-3; TRBD2 aligns across 9 bases. V lost 3 bases and J lost 5; bases outside the gene matches: 9. This CDR3 region has 16 residues. CDR1 is MNHEY, CDR2 SVGAGI, per germline.

The V gene is TRBV7-9, the J gene TRBJ2-2, with 9 bases identical to TRBD2. Per the germline V gene, CDR1 is SEHNR and CDR2 is FQNEAQ (reference sequence). The CDR3 covers 17 residues. J gave up 4 bases and V 1 base, and 7 bases lay outside the gene matches. CDR3 amino acids: CASSLVAAGGRTGELFF. The CDR3 DNA sequence: TGTGCCAGCAGCTTAGTAGCAGCGGGGGGACGCACCGGGGAGCTGTTTTTT.

About this clone: Other nucleotide sequences from this sample produce the same CDR3. V is TRBV28 and J is TRBJ1-1; D remains ambiguous. Looked up from germline, CDR1 is MDHEN and CDR2 is SYDVKM. This CDR3 has 13 residues. The germline V and J ends were trimmed by 6 bases and 0 bases, with 8 bases remaining between them. CDR3 bases: TGTGCCAGCAGGGCAGGACTGAACACTGAAGCTTTCTTT. It specifies CASRAGLNTEAFF. The full variable domain, completed using reference TRBV28 and TRBJ1-1, is DVKVTQSSRYLVKRTGEKVFLECVQDMDHENMFWYRQDPGLGLRLIYFSYDVKMKEKGDIPEGYSVSREKKERFSLILESASTNQTSMYLCASRAGLNTEAFFGQGTRLTVV.

The rearrangement joins TRBV13 to TRBJ1-1; maybe TRBD1 (5 bases). Deletions cut 4 bases from V and 4 bases from J, with 13 bases between. The CDR3 extends over 14 amino acids. CDR1 and CDR2 from the germline V gene are PRHDT and FYEKMQ (reference sequence). DNA of the CDR3: TGTGCCAGCAGCTCTACTGGGGGAGGCACTGAAGCTTTCTTT. The encoded protein is CASSSTGGGTEAFF.

The gene calls are TRBV6-4 and TRBJ2-1, with D perhaps matching TRBD2 (5 bases). This CDR3 has 18 residues. Per germline, CDR1 MRHNA and CDR2 SNTAGT. Deletions cut 0 bases from V and 2 bases from J, with 17 bases between. The CDR3 DNA reads TGTGCCAGCAGTGACTCAGGGCTAAACGGGGTCCCCTACAATGAGCAGTTCTTC. Translating it yields CASSDSGLNGVPYNEQFF.

In regard to this clone: This specimen includes other DNA sequences encoding the same CDR3. V is TRBV7-9 and J is TRBJ2-1; possible D gene TRBD1, 5 bases. Trimming removed 1 base from V and 8 bases from J, with 6 bases in between. CDR1 SEHNR and CDR2 FQNEAQ come from the germline V gene (reference sequence). The CDR3 has 12 residues. The CDR3 region is CASSLGRDEQFF. CDR3 DNA sequence: TGTGCCAGCAGCTTAGGCAGGGATGAGCAGTTCTTC.

Remarks on this clone: The same CDR3 arises from other DNA sequences in this sample as well. This chain uses TRBV7-9 with TRBJ2-7, with D unresolved. Germline values: CDR1 SEHNR, CDR2 FQNEAQ (reference sequence). This CDR3 has 11 amino acids. V was shortened by 2 bases and J by 4 bases, with 3 bases between the two germline ends. DNA of the CDR3: TGTGCCAGCAGCTTATATTACGAGCAGTACTTC. This codes for CASSLYYEQYF.

V usage is TRBV4-1 and J usage is TRBJ2-5; possible D gene TRBD1, 6 bases. Near its end, the DNA agrees better with TRBJ2-7, so the J call may be wrong. Germline CDR1 is MGHRA and CDR2 is YSYEKL. The CDR3 runs 15 residues. The CDR3 DNA reads as TGCGCCAGCAGCCCGCCCCTCAGGGGTCACCACGAGCAGTACTTC. Translation: CASSPPLRGHHEQYF.

The rearrangement joins TRBV11-2 to TRBJ2-3; TRBD2 agrees at 9 bases. Losses at the gene ends were 4 bases for V and 5 bases for J; bases not matched to a gene: 7. The CDR3 runs 15 residues. Germline CDR1 reads SGHAT; CDR2 reads FQNNGV. The CDR3 DNA reads as TGTGCCAGCAGCTCAGCGGGGGGATTAGGAGATACGCAGTATTTT. This sequence encodes CASSSAGGLGDTQYF.

The chain uses TRBV6-6 and TRBJ2-1; 7 bases map to TRBD2. The V segment lost 2 bases and the J segment 5 bases; nucleotides outside the gene matches: 3. The CDR3 extends over 14 amino acids. CDR1 is MNHNY, CDR2 SVGAGI, per germline (reference sequence). The CDR3 DNA follows: TGTGCCAGCAGTTACGTGACTAGCAACAATGAGCAGTTCTTC. Its protein is CASSYVTSNNEQFF.

The rearrangement joins TRBV28 to TRBJ2-7, with 8 bases matching TRBD1. Germline V gene sequence: CDR1 MDHEN, CDR2 SYDVKM. J was trimmed by 0 bases and V by 5 bases; bases with no gene match: 3. The CDR3 is made up of 14 amino acids. The DNA of the CDR3 is TGTGCCAGCAGTGGACAGGGTCTCTCCTACGAGCAGTACTTC. It codes for CASSGQGLSYEQYF.

This clone was observed a single time. This chain connects TRBV5-4 to TRBJ1-1; D is uncertain. Germline V gene sequence: CDR1 SGHNT, CDR2 YYREEE (reference sequence). V was clipped by 0 bases and J by 4 bases, with 7 bases between them. This CDR3 has 13 amino acids. CDR3 sequence: CASSLASLTEAFF. In nucleotides, the CDR3 is TGTGCCAGCAGCTTGGCCTCCCTCACTGAAGCTTTCTTT. Looking up the rest from reference TRBV5-4 and TRBJ1-1 gives the full variable domain: ETGVTQSPTHLIKTRGQQVTLRCSSQSGHNTVSWYQQALGQGPQFIFQYYREEENGRGNFPPRFSGLQFPNYSSELNVNALELDDSALYLCASSLASLTEAFFGQGTRLTVV.

This rearrangement joins TRBV10-1 to TRBJ2-7, with 9 bases fitting TRBD2. The germline gives CDR1 WNHNN, CDR2 SYGVQD (reference sequence). The CDR3 length is 14 residues. The trim removed 3 bases at V and 3 bases at J, leaving 3 bases unmatched. The CDR3 protein is CASSDDSGSYEQYF. CDR3 bases: TGCGCCAGCAGTGACGATAGCGGGAGCTACGAGCAGTACTTC.